Following are 23 T cell receptor beta chains from one sample sequenced in a study of CD8 T cells in Susac syndrome. The authors reverse transcribed roughly 0.5 to 1 ug RNA with random hexamers. Via MiXCR, TCRdb re-called the immunoSEQ multiplex PCR reads, giving one row per CDR3 protein. The sample lists approximately 160,000 distinct CDR3 sequences, 94% seen once, with about 0.094% in the top ten. Sequencing was done on a sample of CD4+ T cells from PBMCs. The source is a human donor with multiple sclerosis.

The J gene is TRBJ1-2, the V gene TRBV12-3 or TRBV12-4; 9 bases align to TRBD1. This CDR3 has 14 amino acids. J lost 5 bases, V lost 5 bases, and 6 bases had no gene match. CDR3 protein: CASSRQGEGYGYTF. Here the CDR3 DNA reads TGTGCCAGCAGTCGACAGGGGGAAGGGTATGGCTACACCTTC.

CDR3 region: CASKGYDRHSYNEQFF. The DNA of the CDR3 is TGTGCCAGCAAGGGTTACGACAGGCACAGCTACAATGAGCAGTTCTTC. This chain joins TRBV28 and TRBJ2-1, with D possibly being TRBD1 (6 bases). CDR3 length: 16 amino acids. The V end was cut by 7 bases, the J end by 3 bases, with 19 bases between. Germline V lookup: CDR1 MDHEN, CDR2 SYDVKM.

CDR3 nucleotides: TGTGCCAGCAGCCCCCCCCGTTCCTACGAGCAGTACTTC. Translated: CASSPPRSYEQYF. This chain uses TRBV7-3 with TRBJ2-7; D remains ambiguous. Trimming stripped 5 bases from V and 1 base from J, with 9 bases between. Germline V gene lookup returns CDR1 SGHTA and CDR2 FQGTGA. This CDR3 comprises 13 residues.

This chain uses TRBV7-3 with TRBJ2-3; D may be TRBD1 (5 bases). CDR3 size: 14 residues. CDR1 is SGHTA and CDR2 is FQGTGA in the germline V gene. The V end lost 5 bases, the J end lost 4 bases, and 13 bases lay between the germline ends. The CDR3 DNA reads as TGTGCCAGCAGCCTGGGGCCCCAGTCAGATACGCAGTATTTT. It translates to CASSLGPQSDTQYF. Together with reference TRBV7-3 and TRBJ2-3, the CDR3 gives the full variable domain: GAGVSQTPSNKVTEKGKYVELRCDPISGHTALYWYRQSLGQGPEFLIYFQGTGAADDSGLPNDRFFAVRPEGSVSTLKIQRTERGDSAVYLCASSLGPQSDTQYFGPGTRLTVL.

DNA for the CDR3: TGTGCCACCAGTCTAACTCCGGGATTACTGACCGGGGAGCTGTTTTTT. Amino acid sequence: CATSLTPGLLTGELFF. V and J are TRBV24-1 and TRBJ2-2; D is perhaps TRBD2 (5 bases). The V gene lost 6 bases and the J gene lost 5 bases, with 18 bases spanning the gap. CDR3 length: 16 residues. The germline gives CDR1 KGHDR, CDR2 SFDVKD.

The count of this clonotype is one. J is TRBJ2-3 and V is TRBV6-5; unclear D gene. V was trimmed by 6 bases and J by 5 bases, leaving 6 bases between them. This CDR3 comprises 11 residues. The germline CDR1 and CDR2 sequences are MNHEY and SVGAGI. The chain's CDR3 is CASSNGDTQYF. The CDR3 nucleotides read TGTGCCAGCAGCAACGGAGATACGCAGTATTTT.

The genes are TRBV5-1 and TRBJ1-1; 7 bases map to TRBD1. CDR1 and CDR2 (germline): SGHRS, YFSETQ. Germline trimming cut 2 bases from V and 3 bases from J; bases unmatched to any gene: 4. The CDR3 is made up of 14 amino acids. The CDR3 reads CASSFDRVDTEAFF. DNA for the CDR3: TGCGCCAGCAGCTTCGACAGGGTGGACACTGAAGCTTTCTTT.

The V gene is TRBV7-2, the J gene TRBJ2-7, with a possible D match to TRBD1 (5 bases). Trimming removed 2 bases at V and 0 bases at J, with 11 bases between. The CDR3 is made up of 15 amino acids. Germline values: CDR1 SGHTA, CDR2 FQGNSA. CDR3 protein: CASSLYQGGSYEQYF. DNA of the CDR3: TGTGCCAGCAGCTTATACCAGGGCGGCTCCTACGAGCAGTACTTC.

This chain connects TRBV18 to TRBJ2-7; 7 positions agree with TRBD2. The germline V gene has CDR1 KGHSH and CDR2 LQKENI. The CDR3 runs to 14 residues. V trimming: 0 bases; J trimming: 2 bases; junction bases outside the gene matches: 1. The CDR3 region has the DNA TGTGCCAGCTCACCACCGGGGGGGACCTACGAGCAGTACTTC. This translates into CASSPPGGTYEQYF.

This clonotype turned up a few times. Germline is not matched at one junction end, which may reflect a read error. The chain joins TRBV5-1 to TRBJ2-7; D is possibly TRBD2 (6 bases). This CDR3 comprises 12 residues. Germline V gives CDR1 SGHRS, CDR2 YFSETQ. The CDR3 loop reads CASSTGGYEQYF. The CDR3 bases are TGTGCCAGCAGCACCGGGGGCTACGAGCAGTACTTC.

This clonotype has a single count. The chain carries TRBV30 and TRBJ2-3, with TRBD2 as a possible D gene (5 bases). Trimming removed 3 bases at V and 0 bases at J, with 13 bases between. The CDR3 is 15 residues long. CDR1 is GTSNPN, CDR2 SVGIG, per germline (reference sequence). CDR3 bases: TGTGCCTGGAGGAGAGCGGCCTCTAGCACAGATACGCAGTATTTT. It translates to CAWRRAASSTDTQYF.

J is TRBJ2-7 and V is TRBV6-5; no clear D. V was clipped by 5 bases and J by 0 bases, with 8 bases between them. The CDR3 spans 13 residues. CDR1 and CDR2 (germline): MNHEY, SVGAGI. CDR3 protein: CASSRVNSYEQYF. DNA for the CDR3: TGTGCCAGCAGTAGGGTAAACTCCTACGAGCAGTACTTC.

V is TRBV4-2 and J is TRBJ1-5, with a weak D call TRBD1 (5 bases). V was trimmed by 1 base and J by 7 bases, leaving 11 bases between them. CDR1 LGHNA and CDR2 YNFKEQ come from the germline V gene. The CDR3 has 14 amino acids. The CDR3, as DNA: TGTGCCAGCAGCCAAGCCAGGCAGGGCCAGCCCCAGCATTTT. Encoded protein: CASSQARQGQPQHF.

V is TRBV27 and J is TRBJ1-2; D possibly corresponds to TRBD1 (6 bases). V gave up 5 bases and J gave up 8 bases, with 24 bases separating them. CDR1 MNHEY and CDR2 SMNVEV come from the germline V gene (reference sequence). CDR3 length equals 16 residues. In DNA, the CDR3 is TGTGCCAGCAGTCCCCCTACCTTACAGGGTATGAGCGGCTACACCTTC. It yields the protein CASSPPTLQGMSGYTF.

The CDR3 spells CASRQGQTVTEAFF. For the CDR3, the DNA is TGTGCCAGCAGACAGGGACAGACGGTCACTGAAGCTTTCTTT. The V call is TRBV6-4, the J call TRBJ1-1; 7 bases fit TRBD1. Germline CDR1 is MRHNA and CDR2 is SNTAGT. Unmatched junction bases numbered 8, after V lost 6 bases and J lost 4 bases. The CDR3 is made up of 14 amino acids.

V usage is TRBV5-6 and J usage is TRBJ2-4; D might be TRBD1 or TRBD2, each matching 5 bases. V shed 0 bases and J shed 6 bases, with 7 bases lying between them. CDR1 SGHDT and CDR2 YYEEEE come from the germline V gene. This CDR3 has 13 amino acids. Here the CDR3 reads CASSLVGGNIQYF. The DNA of the CDR3 is TGTGCCAGCAGCTTGGTTGGGGGAAACATTCAGTACTTC.

The chain carries TRBV10-3 and TRBJ1-2, with 7 bases that match TRBD1. The CDR3 loop spans 14 amino acids. Germline V gene sequence: CDR1 ENHRY, CDR2 SYGVKD. With V trimmed by 6 bases and J by 6 bases, 10 bases remained unmatched. The CDR3 sequence is CAIRPTGTDDGYTF. In DNA form, the CDR3 reads TGTGCCATCAGGCCCACCGGGACAGATGATGGCTACACCTTC.

The chain employs TRBV10-3 and TRBJ2-3, with TRBD2 as a possible D gene (7 bases). The CDR3 is 15 amino acids. CDR1 ENHRY and CDR2 SYGVKD come from the germline V gene. V was shortened by 3 bases and J by 4 bases, with 14 bases between the two germline ends. CDR3 nucleotides: TGTGCCATCAGTGACTCGACGGGGGGCGCAGATACGCAGTATTTT. Its translation: CAISDSTGGADTQYF.

V and J are TRBV4-2 and TRBJ2-5; no clear D. The CDR3 runs 15 residues. V gave up 4 bases and J gave up 4 bases, with 16 bases separating them. Germline V gives CDR1 LGHNA, CDR2 YNFKEQ. The CDR3 DNA reads as TGTGCCAGCAGCCCGAACCTAGGTTTCGGAGAGACCCAGTACTTC. Translation gives CASSPNLGFGETQYF.

V and J are TRBV3-1 and TRBJ1-1; D gene unclear. Germline V gene sequence: CDR1 LGHDT, CDR2 YNNKEL (reference sequence). The V end lost 1 base, the J end lost 8 bases, and 17 bases lay between the germline ends. CDR3 length: 15 amino acids. The CDR3 sequence: CASSQVNHGPREAFF. The CDR3 nucleotides are TGTGCCAGCAGCCAAGTAAATCACGGGCCACGGGAAGCTTTCTTT.

The CDR3 sequence: CATQGRGTNYEQYF. In DNA, the CDR3 is TGTGCCACCCAAGGGAGGGGGACAAATTACGAGCAGTACTTC. The chain has TRBV19 and TRBJ2-7, with a possible D match to TRBD2 (7 bases). Germline V gives CDR1 LNHDA, CDR2 SQIVND (reference sequence). There are 14 residues in the CDR3. Trimming removed 10 bases from V and 4 bases from J, with 20 bases in between.

The rearrangement uses TRBV10-3 and TRBJ2-1; 8 nucleotides line up with TRBD1. In germline, CDR1 is ENHRY, CDR2 SYGVKD. The CDR3 contains 16 residues. V was clipped by 4 bases and J by 5 bases; unmatched bases: 10. CDR3 bases: TGTGCCATCAGTGGAAGGGAGACAGGGGCAAACAATGAGCAGTTCTTC. Translated, it gives CAISGRETGANNEQFF.

The chain uses TRBV27 and TRBJ1-4; D possibly corresponds to TRBD1 (5 bases). CDR1 is MNHEY, CDR2 SMNVEV, per germline (reference sequence). The CDR3 totals 15 residues. The V gene lost 2 bases and the J gene lost 8 bases, with 15 bases spanning the gap. CDR3 DNA: TGTGCCAGCAGTTTAACCCCCCGGAGGGACGAAAAACTGTTTTTT. Translated, it gives CASSLTPRRDEKLFF. The complete variable domain, with remaining parts taken from reference TRBV27 and TRBJ1-4, reads EAQVTQNPRYLITVTGKKLTVTCSQNMNHEYMSWYRQDPGLGLRQIYYSMNVEVTDKGDVPEGYKVSRKEKRNFPLILESPSPNQTSLYFCASSLTPRRDEKLFFGSGTQLSVL.